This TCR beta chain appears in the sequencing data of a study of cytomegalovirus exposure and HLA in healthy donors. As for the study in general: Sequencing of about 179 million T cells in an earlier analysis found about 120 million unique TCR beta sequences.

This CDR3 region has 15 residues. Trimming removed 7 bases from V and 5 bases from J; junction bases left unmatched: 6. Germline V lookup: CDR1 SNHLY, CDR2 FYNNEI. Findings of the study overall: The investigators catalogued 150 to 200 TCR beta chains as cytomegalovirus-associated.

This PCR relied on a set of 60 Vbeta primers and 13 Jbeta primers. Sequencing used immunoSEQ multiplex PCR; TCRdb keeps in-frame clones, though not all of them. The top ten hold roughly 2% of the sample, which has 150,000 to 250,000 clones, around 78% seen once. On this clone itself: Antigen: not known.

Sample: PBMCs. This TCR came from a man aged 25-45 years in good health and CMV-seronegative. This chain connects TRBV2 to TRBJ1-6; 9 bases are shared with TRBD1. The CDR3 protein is CASIRDRADNSPLHF. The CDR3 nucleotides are TGTGCCAGCATCCGGGACAGGGCGGATAATTCACCCCTCCACTTT. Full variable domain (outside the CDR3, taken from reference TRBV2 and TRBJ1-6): EPEVTQTPSHQVTQMGQEVILRCVPISNHLYFYWYRQILGQKVEFLVSFYNNEISEKSEIFDDQFSVERPDGSNFTLKIRSTKLEDSAMYFCASIRDRADNSPLHFGNGTRLTVT.